The sequence of this TCR beta chain was determined in a study of T cell clonality in common variable immunodeficiency. Blood samples were heparinized, about 5 to 9 ml per donor. Repertoires were generated with immunoSEQ multiplex PCR, while TCRdb's copy carries only in-frame clones and drops some. The profile covers tens of thousands of clones, none occurring a single time. This clone appeared many times. The read comes to an end 3 residues before the CDR3 does, leaving the germline J gene to fill in the end. Trimming removed 6 bases from V and 2 bases from J; junction bases left unmatched: 8. CDR1 and CDR2 (germline): DFQATT, SNEGSKA (reference sequence). The CDR3 is 14 residues long.

The source material was peripheral blood mononuclear cells. The chain carries TRBV20-1 and TRBJ1-2; 8 nucleotides align to TRBD1. The source of this sequence is a person aged 18 to 75 in good health. Incomplete CDR3 DNA: TGCAGTGCCTCCATGGACAGGGTAAACTATGGC. Translating gives CSASMDRVNYG. The whole CDR3 sequence is CSASMDRVNYGYTF.